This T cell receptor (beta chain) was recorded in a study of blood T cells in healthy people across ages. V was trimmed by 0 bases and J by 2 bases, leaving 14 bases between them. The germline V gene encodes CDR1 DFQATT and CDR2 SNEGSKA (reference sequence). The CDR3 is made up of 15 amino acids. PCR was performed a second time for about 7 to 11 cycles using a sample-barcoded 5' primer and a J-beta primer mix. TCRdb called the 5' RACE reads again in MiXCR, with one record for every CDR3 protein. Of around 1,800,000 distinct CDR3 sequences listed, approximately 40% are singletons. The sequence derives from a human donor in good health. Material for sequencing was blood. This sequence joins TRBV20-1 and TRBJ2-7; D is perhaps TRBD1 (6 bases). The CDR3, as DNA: TGCAGTGCTAGAGATTCAGGACAGAACACCTACGAGCAGTACTTC. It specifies CSARDSGQNTYEQYF.